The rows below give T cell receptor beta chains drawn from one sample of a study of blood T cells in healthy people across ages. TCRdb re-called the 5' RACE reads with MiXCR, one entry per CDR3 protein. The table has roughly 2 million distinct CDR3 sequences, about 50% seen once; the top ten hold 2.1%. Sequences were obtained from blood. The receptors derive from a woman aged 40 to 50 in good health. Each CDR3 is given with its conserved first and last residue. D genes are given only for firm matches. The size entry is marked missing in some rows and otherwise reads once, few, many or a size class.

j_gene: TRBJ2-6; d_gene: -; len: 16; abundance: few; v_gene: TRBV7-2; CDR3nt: TGTGCCAGCAGCCCTACACCTAGTACTGAGGCCAACGTCCTGACTTTC; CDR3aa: CASSPTPSTEANVLTF
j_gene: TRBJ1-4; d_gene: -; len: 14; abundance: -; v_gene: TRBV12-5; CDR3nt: TGTGCTAGTGGTTGGGGGCTGGACATAGGAGTTTTGTTTTTT; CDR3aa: CASGWGLDIGVLFF
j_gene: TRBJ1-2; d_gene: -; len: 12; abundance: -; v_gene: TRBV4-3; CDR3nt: TGCGCCAGCAGCCAAGATTACGGGGGATACACCTTC; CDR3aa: CASSQDYGGYTF
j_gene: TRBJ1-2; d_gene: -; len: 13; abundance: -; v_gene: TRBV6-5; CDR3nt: TGTGCCGTAAAGAGGCGGACTTACTATGGCTACACCTTC; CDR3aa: CAVKRRTYYGYTF
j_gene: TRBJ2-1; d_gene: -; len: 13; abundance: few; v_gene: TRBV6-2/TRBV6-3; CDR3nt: TGTGCCAGCAGTTACGTCTCAGGGACTGAGCAGTTCTTC; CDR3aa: CASSYVSGTEQFF
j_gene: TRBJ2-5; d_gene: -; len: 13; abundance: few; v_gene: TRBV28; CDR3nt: TGTGCCAGCAGTTACGACAGTATAGAGACCCAGTACTTC; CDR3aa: CASSYDSIETQYF
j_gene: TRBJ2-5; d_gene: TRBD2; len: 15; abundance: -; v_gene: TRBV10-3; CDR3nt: TGTGCCATCAGTGACCCAGGCCTAGCGGACAATGAGCAGTACTTC; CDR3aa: CAISDPGLADNEQYF
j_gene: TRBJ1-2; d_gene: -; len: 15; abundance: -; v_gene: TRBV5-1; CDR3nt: TGCGCCAGCAGATTCCAGACAGGACAGAATAGTGGCTACACCTTC; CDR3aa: CASRFQTGQNSGYTF
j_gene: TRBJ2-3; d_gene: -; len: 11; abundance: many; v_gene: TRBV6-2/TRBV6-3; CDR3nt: TGTGCCAGCAGGGTCACAGATACGCAGTATTTT; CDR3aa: CASRVTDTQYF
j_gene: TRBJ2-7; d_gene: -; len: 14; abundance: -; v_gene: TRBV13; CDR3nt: TGTGCCAGCAGCTTAATCTGGCGCAGCTACGAGCAGTACTTC; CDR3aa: CASSLIWRSYEQYF
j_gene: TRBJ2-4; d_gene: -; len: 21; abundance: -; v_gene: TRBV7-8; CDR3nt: TGTGCCAGCAGCTTAGTGATGGTTGGGGGGAGGACAGTTCCTACCAAAAACATTCAGTACTTC; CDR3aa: CASSLVMVGGRTVPTKNIQYF
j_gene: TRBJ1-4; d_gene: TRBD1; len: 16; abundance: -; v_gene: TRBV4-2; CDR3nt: TGTGCCAGCAGCCAAGATAAAACAGGGGGAAATGAAAAACTGTTTTTT; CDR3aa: CASSQDKTGGNEKLFF
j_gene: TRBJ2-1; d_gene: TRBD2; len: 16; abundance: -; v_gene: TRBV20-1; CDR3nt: TGCAGTGCTAGAGGGTGGCTAGCGGGGGCCAACAATGAGCAGTTCTTC; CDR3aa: CSARGWLAGANNEQFF
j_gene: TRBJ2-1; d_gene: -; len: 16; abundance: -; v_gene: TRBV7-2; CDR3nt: TGTGCCAGCAGCTTATCACTTTCCGGGGGAGACAATGAGCAGTTCTTC; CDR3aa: CASSLSLSGGDNEQFF
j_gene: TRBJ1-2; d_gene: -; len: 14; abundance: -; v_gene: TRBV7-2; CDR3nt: TGTGCCAGCAGCTTAGAGGGTTTTCCTTATGGCTACACCTTC; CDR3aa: CASSLEGFPYGYTF
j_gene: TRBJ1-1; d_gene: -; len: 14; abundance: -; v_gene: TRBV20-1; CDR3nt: TGCAGTGCTAGGATAAAGGGGGGGCTCACTGAAGCTTTCTTT; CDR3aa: CSARIKGGLTEAFF
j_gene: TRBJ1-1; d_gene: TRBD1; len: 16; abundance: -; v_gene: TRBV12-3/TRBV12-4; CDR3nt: TGTGCCAGCAGTTGGGACAGGGGGCGCGTCTACACTGAAGCTTTCTTT; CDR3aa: CASSWDRGRVYTEAFF
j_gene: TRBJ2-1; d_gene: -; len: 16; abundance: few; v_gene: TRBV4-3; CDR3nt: TGCGCCAGCAGCCAAGAGTTAGGGGGGACGTCTAGAGAGCAGTTCTTC; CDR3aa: CASSQELGGTSREQFF
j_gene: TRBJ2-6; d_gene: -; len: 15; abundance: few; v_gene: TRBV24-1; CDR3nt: TGTGCCACCAGTGTTGGGGGAGCTGGGGCCAACGTCCTGACTTTC; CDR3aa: CATSVGGAGANVLTF
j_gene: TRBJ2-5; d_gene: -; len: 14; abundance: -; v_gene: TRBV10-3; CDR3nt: TGTGCCATCAGTGGGGGGCTCCGGCAAGAGACCCAGTACTTC; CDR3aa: CAISGGLRQETQYF
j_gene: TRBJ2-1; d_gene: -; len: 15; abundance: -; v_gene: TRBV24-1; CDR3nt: TGTGCCACCAGTGAACAAGGGGGAAGTTACAATGAGCAGTTCTTC; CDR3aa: CATSEQGGSYNEQFF
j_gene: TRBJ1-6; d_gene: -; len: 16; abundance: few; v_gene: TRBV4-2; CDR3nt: TGTGCCAGCAGCCAAGGGCGAGGGGAGGGTAATTCACCCCTCCACTTT; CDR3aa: CASSQGRGEGNSPLHF
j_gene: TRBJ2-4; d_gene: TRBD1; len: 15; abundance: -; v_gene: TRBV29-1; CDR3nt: TGCAGCGTTGAAGGACAGGGCAGAGCCAAAAACATTCAGTACTTC; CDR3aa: CSVEGQGRAKNIQYF
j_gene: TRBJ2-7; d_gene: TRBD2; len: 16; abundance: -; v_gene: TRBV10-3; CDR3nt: TGTGCCATCAGTGACCGACTAGCGGGGCCATCCTACGAGCAGTACTTC; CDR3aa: CAISDRLAGPSYEQYF
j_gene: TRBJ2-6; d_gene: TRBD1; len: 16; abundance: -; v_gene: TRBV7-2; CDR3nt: TGTGCCAGCAGCTTAGGACAGGGGACTGGGGCCAACGTCCTGACTTTC; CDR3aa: CASSLGQGTGANVLTF
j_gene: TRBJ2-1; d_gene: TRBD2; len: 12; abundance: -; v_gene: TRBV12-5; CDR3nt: TGTGCTAGTGGAGCGGGGGATTCGGAGCAGTTCTTC; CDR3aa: CASGAGDSEQFF
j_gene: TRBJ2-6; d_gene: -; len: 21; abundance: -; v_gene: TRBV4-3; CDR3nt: TGCGCCAGCAGCCAAGACCAGGTCGACAGTCTCCTAGCCTCTGGGGCCAACGTCCTGACTTTC; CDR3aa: CASSQDQVDSLLASGANVLTF
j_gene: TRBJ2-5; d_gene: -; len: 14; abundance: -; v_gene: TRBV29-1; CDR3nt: TGCAGCGCCCAAATAGGGCTTGGTCAAGAGACCCAGTACTTC; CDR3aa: CSAQIGLGQETQYF
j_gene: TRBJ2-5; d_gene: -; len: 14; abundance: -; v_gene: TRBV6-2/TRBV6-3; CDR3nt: TGTGCCAGCAGCCGTCCCGGCAGGGCGGAGACCCAGTACTTC; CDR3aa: CASSRPGRAETQYF
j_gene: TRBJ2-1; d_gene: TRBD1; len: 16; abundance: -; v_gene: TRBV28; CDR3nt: TGTGCCAGCAGCCCCACCGGACAGGAGCACTACAATGAGCAGTTCTTC; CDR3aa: CASSPTGQEHYNEQFF
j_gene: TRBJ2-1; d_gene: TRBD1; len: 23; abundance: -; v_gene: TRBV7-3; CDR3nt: TGTGCCAGCAGCTTACGCCTCGGGGACAGCGGAGGTCCCACCCCTAGCTCCTACAATGAGCAGTTCTTC; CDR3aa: CASSLRLGDSGGPTPSSYNEQFF
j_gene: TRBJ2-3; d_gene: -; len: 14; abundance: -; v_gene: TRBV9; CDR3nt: TGTGCCAGCAGCGTAGTAGGGTCGGAAGCCTCGCAGTATTTT; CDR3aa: CASSVVGSEASQYF
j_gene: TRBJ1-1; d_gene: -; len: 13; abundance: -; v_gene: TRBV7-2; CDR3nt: TGTGCCAGCAGCTCCGCGAGGAACACTGAAGTTTTCTTT; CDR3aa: CASSSARNTEVFF
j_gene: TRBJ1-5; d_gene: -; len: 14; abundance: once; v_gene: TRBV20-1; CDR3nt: TGCAGTGCTAGGCAGTTTATTGGCAATCAGCCCCAGCATTTT; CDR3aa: CSARQFIGNQPQHF
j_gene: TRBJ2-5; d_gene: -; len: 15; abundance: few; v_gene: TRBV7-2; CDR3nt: TGTGCCAGCAGCTCCTCGGACTATTTTCGAGAGACCCAGTACTTC; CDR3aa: CASSSSDYFRETQYF
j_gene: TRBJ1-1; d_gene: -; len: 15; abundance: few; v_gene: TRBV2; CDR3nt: TGTGCCAGCAGTCCTTTACAGGGCACGAACACTGAAGCTTTCTTT; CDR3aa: CASSPLQGTNTEAFF
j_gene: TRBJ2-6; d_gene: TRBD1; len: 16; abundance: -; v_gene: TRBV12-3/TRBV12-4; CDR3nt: TGTGCCAGCAGTTTATACAGGGGTATGGGGGCCAACGTCCTGACTTTC; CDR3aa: CASSLYRGMGANVLTF
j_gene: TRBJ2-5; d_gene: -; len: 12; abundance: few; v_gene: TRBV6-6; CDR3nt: TGTGCCAGCAGCGATCCAGGCTGGGAGCAGTACTTC; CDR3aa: CASSDPGWEQYF
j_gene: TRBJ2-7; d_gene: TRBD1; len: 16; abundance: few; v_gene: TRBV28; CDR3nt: TGTGCCAGCAGTTTACCGGGACAGGGGGCCTCCTACGAGCAGTACTTC; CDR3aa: CASSLPGQGASYEQYF
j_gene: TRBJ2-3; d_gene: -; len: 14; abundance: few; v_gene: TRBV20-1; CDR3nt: TGCAGTGCGAGCGTAGGAGGAGTCGCAGATACGCAGTATTTT; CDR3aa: CSASVGGVADTQYF
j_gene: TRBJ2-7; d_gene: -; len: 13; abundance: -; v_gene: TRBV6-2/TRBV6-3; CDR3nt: TGTGCCAGCAGGGGCCACAGCTCCTACGAGCAGTACTTC; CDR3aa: CASRGHSSYEQYF
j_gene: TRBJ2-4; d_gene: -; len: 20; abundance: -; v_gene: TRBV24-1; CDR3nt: TGTGCCACCAGTGATTTAATGTGTGCGGGCACCCAGTTAGCCAAAAACATTCAGTACTTC; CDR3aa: CATSDLMCAGTQLAKNIQYF
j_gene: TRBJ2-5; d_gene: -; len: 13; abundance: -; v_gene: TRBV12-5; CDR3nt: TGTGCTAGTGGTTGGGGGCCAGGGGAGACCCAGTACTTC; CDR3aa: CASGWGPGETQYF
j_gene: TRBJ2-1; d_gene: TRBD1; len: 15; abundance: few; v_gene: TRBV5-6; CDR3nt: TGTGCCAGCAGCTTGGTAAACAGGGGTTACAATGAGCAGTTCTTC; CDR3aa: CASSLVNRGYNEQFF